This record concerns one T cell receptor beta chain sequence. The antigen is undetermined. The sample belongs to a study of shared clonotypes between healthy human individuals. Study-wide points: As a rule, naive subsets had a larger estimated richness than memory subsets. Owing to a small donor count, the genetic and exposure-history diversity represented was limited.

Nashville, Tennessee was home to all donors, each a Caucasian adult. Germline V gene data show CDR1 as LNHNV and CDR2 as YYDKDF (reference sequence). The CDR3 extends over 18 amino acids. With 2 bases clipped from V and 2 bases from J, the junction kept 11 bases outside the gene matches. The table came from immunoSEQ multiplex PCR; TCRdb's copy has only in-frame clones and leaves some out. In the table there are about 2.5 million clones, 85% to 95% of which are singletons. This TCR was recovered from a man aged 18 to 30 in good health. Some clones in this sample may be carry-over from other donors' samples. This chain joins TRBV15 and TRBJ1-3, with 8 bases that match TRBD1. Sequencing used naive CD4+ T cells from PBMCs. The subset: CD45RA+ positively selected. CDR3 bases: TGTGCCACCAGCAGAAGACAGGGGATGAAGAACCCTGGAAACACCATATATTTT. Translated: CATSRRQGMKNPGNTIYF.